Sequencing of this TCR beta chain was carried out in a study of beta chain features in type 1 diabetes. Study-wide results and limits: Amplification by PCR could prefer shorter templates, with the same effect in patients and controls. Among all four CD4+ subsets, Type 1 diabetes patients had TCRB CDR3s that were moderately but significantly shorter.

The CDR3 sequence is 13 residues long. CDR1 GTSNPN and CDR2 SVGIG come from the germline V gene (reference sequence). Trimming stripped 5 bases from V and 3 bases from J, with 13 bases between. Researchers reported sorting CD4+ naive, central memory, regulatory and stem cell-like memory cells via CD45RO/CCR7/CD25/CD127/CD95/CD27. In this sample, this clone turned up a few times. The target antigen is unknown. Since all of the isolated RNA was reverse transcribed, expressed TCRB transcripts were what got sequenced. Method: immunoSEQ multiplex PCR; TCRdb's copy keeps in-frame clones and lacks some. The table has around 340,000 clones, around 8.5% seen once.

The V and J genes are TRBV30 and TRBJ1-2; possibly TRBD1 for D (6 bases). Source material: central memory CD4+ T cells from blood. The sequence came from a man in his thirties or forties with type 1 diabetes. CDR3 region: CAWAREGDYGYTF. As DNA, the CDR3 is TGTGCCTGGGCGAGGGAGGGGGACTATGGCTACACCTTC.